This T cell receptor (beta chain) was captured in a study of T cell responses to AZD1222 COVID-19 vaccine. Produced via immunoSEQ multiplex PCR; TCRdb's table is partial and in-frame only. The repertoire holds approximately 96,000 clones, just over 90% seen once, with under 14% in the top ten. The sequence was collected from an adult who received the AZD1222 COVID-19 vaccine. The sample consisted of peripheral blood, taken 28 days after the second AZD1222 dose.

The CDR3 loop is CASSWIVPGQGAGGELFF. The DNA of the CDR3 is TGCGCCAGCAGCTGGATCGTTCCGGGACAGGGGGCCGGCGGGGAGCTGTTTTTT. This rearrangement joins TRBV5-1 to TRBJ2-2; 12 bases agree with TRBD1. V was clipped by 3 bases and J by 7 bases; unmatched bases: 13. The CDR3 runs to 18 residues. From germline, CDR1 is SGHRS and CDR2 YFSETQ.